Listed below are T cell receptor beta chains from one sample, sequenced in a study of T cells in Graves' hyperthyroidism and ophthalmopathy. TCRdb used MiXCR to reprocess the multiplex PCR reads, holding one entry per CDR3 protein. The sample includes roughly 500,000 distinct CDR3 sequences, roughly 50% of them seen just once. The material sequenced was peripheral blood or thyroid tissue (not recorded which). The receptors here all came from an adult woman with Graves' disease, either hyperthyroidism or ophthalmopathy (not recorded which). Each CDR3 is given with its conserved first and last residue. Fields, in order: CDR3 length, clone size, J gene, V gene, D gene, CDR3 protein, CDR3 DNA. D genes are given only for firm matches. For some rows the clone size is stated as once, few or many, or as a class when expanded; others skip it.

length: 14; size: many; J: TRBJ1-6; V: TRBV10-3; D: -; CDR3: CAISEWDINSPLHF; DNA: TGTGCCATCAGTGAATGGGACATAAATTCACCCCTCCACTTT
length: 15; size: -; J: TRBJ2-3; V: TRBV14; D: TRBD1; CDR3: CASSPRDRGMDTQYF; DNA: TGTGCCAGCAGCCCGCGGGACAGGGGGATGGATACGCAGTATTTT
length: 14; size: many; J: TRBJ2-5; V: TRBV7-2; D: -; CDR3: CASSRDWGLETQYF; DNA: TGTGCCAGCAGCCGAGACTGGGGGTTAGAGACCCAGTACTTC
length: 16; size: -; J: TRBJ1-4; V: TRBV18; D: -; CDR3: CASSPRVGRAGEKLFF; DNA: TGTGCCAGCTCACCAAGGGTCGGCAGGGCTGGCGAAAAACTGTTTTTT
length: 15; size: -; J: TRBJ1-2; V: TRBV7-9; D: TRBD1; CDR3: CASSKDPGGNYGYTF; DNA: TGTGCCAGCAGCAAAGATCCAGGGGGGAACTATGGCTACACCTTC
length: 15; size: many; J: TRBJ1-6; V: TRBV27; D: TRBD1; CDR3: CASRTSGTGPSPLHF; DNA: TGTGCCAGCCGAACTTCCGGGACAGGGCCATCACCCCTCCACTTT
length: 16; size: -; J: TRBJ1-5; V: TRBV7-2; D: -; CDR3: CASSSQTGRANQPQHF; DNA: TGTGCCAGCAGCTCCCAGACCGGCAGGGCCAATCAGCCCCAGCATTTT
length: 14; size: many; J: TRBJ1-1; V: TRBV5-8; D: -; CDR3: CASRTRSMNTEAFF; DNA: TGTGCCAGCAGGACCCGCAGCATGAACACTGAAGCTTTCTTT
length: 15; size: once; J: TRBJ2-5; V: TRBV11-2; D: TRBD2; CDR3: CASSPGRGLEQTQYF; DNA: TGTGCCAGCAGCCCCGGGAGGGGCCTGGAACAGACCCAGTACTTC
length: 16; size: many; J: TRBJ1-2; V: TRBV29-1; D: TRBD1; CDR3: CSVEAYDRGLNYGYTF; DNA: TGCAGCGTTGAAGCCTACGACAGGGGACTCAACTATGGCTACACCTTC
length: 16; size: -; J: TRBJ1-4; V: TRBV7-2; D: TRBD1; CDR3: CASSTMWTGVDEKLFF; DNA: TGTGCCAGCAGCACTATGTGGACAGGGGTCGATGAAAAACTGTTTTTT
length: 12; size: -; J: TRBJ1-1; V: TRBV7-2; D: TRBD1; CDR3: CASSFRQGRAFF; DNA: TGTGCCAGCAGCTTTAGACAGGGTCGAGCTTTCTTT
length: 15; size: -; J: TRBJ2-2; V: TRBV5-1; D: -; CDR3: CASSLGLEVAGELFF; DNA: TGCGCCAGCAGCTTGGGACTCGAGGTGGCCGGGGAGCTGTTTTTT
length: 15; size: many; J: TRBJ2-2; V: TRBV11-3; D: -; CDR3: CASSLGGPNTGELFF; DNA: TGTGCCAGCAGCTTAGGTGGACCCAACACCGGGGAGCTGTTTTTT
length: 19; size: -; J: TRBJ2-7; V: TRBV7-9; D: TRBD1; CDR3: CASRTHRGRPGFSPYEQYF; DNA: TGTGCCAGCAGGACCCACAGGGGCCGACCGGGCTTCTCCCCTTACGAGCAGTACTTC
length: 16; size: many; J: TRBJ1-3; V: TRBV9; D: -; CDR3: CASSPTGGPSGNTIYF; DNA: TGTGCCAGCAGCCCGACCGGGGGGCCCTCTGGAAACACCATATATTTT
length: 14; size: -; J: TRBJ2-7; V: TRBV29-1; D: TRBD2; CDR3: CSVGTSGRGGEQYF; DNA: TGCAGCGTTGGGACTAGCGGGAGGGGAGGCGAGCAGTACTTC
length: 16; size: many; J: TRBJ2-2; V: TRBV2; D: TRBD1; CDR3: CASTQKGTENTGELFF; DNA: TGTGCCAGCACCCAAAAGGGGACAGAGAACACCGGGGAGCTGTTTTTT
length: 15; size: few; J: TRBJ1-2; V: TRBV24-1; D: TRBD1; CDR3: CATSDLTGETGGYTF; DNA: TGTGCCACCAGTGACCTGACAGGGGAGACGGGAGGCTACACCTTC
length: 14; size: -; J: TRBJ2-7; V: TRBV7-2; D: TRBD2; CDR3: CASSSRIAGDEQYF; DNA: TGTGCCAGCAGTTCCCGAATAGCGGGAGACGAGCAGTACTTC
length: 14; size: many; J: TRBJ2-7; V: TRBV7-9; D: TRBD2; CDR3: CASTRDYGSREQYF; DNA: TGTGCCAGCACCCGGGACTATGGTAGTCGGGAGCAGTACTTC
length: 13; size: many; J: TRBJ1-2; V: TRBV7-9; D: -; CDR3: CASSPDGSYGYTF; DNA: TGTGCCAGCAGCCCCGACGGGTCCTATGGCTACACCTTC
length: 12; size: few; J: TRBJ1-2; V: TRBV29-1; D: -; CDR3: CSVYLNDYGYTF; DNA: TGCAGCGTTTACCTAAATGACTATGGCTACACCTTC
length: 14; size: many; J: TRBJ1-4; V: TRBV7-2; D: TRBD1; CDR3: CASSIRTGREKLFF; DNA: TGTGCCAGCAGCATCCGGACAGGTCGCGAAAAACTGTTTTTT
length: 16; size: many; J: TRBJ2-7; V: TRBV6-1; D: -; CDR3: CASSEQAARGSYEQYF; DNA: TGTGCCAGCAGTGAACAGGCAGCCCGGGGGTCCTACGAGCAGTACTTC
length: 14; size: many; J: TRBJ2-7; V: TRBV7-8; D: -; CDR3: CASSFLGRSYEQYF; DNA: TGTGCCAGCAGCTTCTTGGGACGCTCATACGAGCAGTACTTC
length: 14; size: -; J: TRBJ1-3; V: TRBV7-8; D: -; CDR3: CASSLALGGNTIYF; DNA: TGTGCCAGCAGCTTAGCCCTGGGCGGAAACACCATATATTTT
length: 16; size: -; J: TRBJ1-5; V: TRBV19; D: -; CDR3: CASSTHRGQGRQPQHF; DNA: TGTGCCAGTAGTACCCACCGGGGTCAGGGACGGCAGCCCCAGCATTTT
length: 14; size: -; J: TRBJ2-7; V: TRBV5-8; D: -; CDR3: CASSPPKTSYEQYF; DNA: TGTGCCAGCAGCCCACCTAAGACCTCCTACGAGCAGTACTTC
length: 16; size: -; J: TRBJ1-1; V: TRBV15; D: TRBD1; CDR3: CATSRERDRLNTEAFF; DNA: TGTGCCACCAGCAGAGAAAGGGACAGACTAAACACTGAAGCTTTCTTT
length: 14; size: -; J: TRBJ1-1; V: TRBV6-5; D: -; CDR3: CASSRGTQDAEAFF; DNA: TGTGCCAGCAGTCGGGGGACACAGGACGCTGAAGCTTTCTTT
length: 15; size: many; J: TRBJ1-2; V: TRBV24-1; D: -; CDR3: CATSDPRGPDYGYTF; DNA: TGTGCCACCAGTGACCCCAGGGGTCCTGACTATGGCTACACCTTC
length: 14; size: -; J: TRBJ2-5; V: TRBV29-1; D: TRBD2; CDR3: CSVGASGGAETQYF; DNA: TGCAGCGTTGGTGCTAGCGGGGGGGCGGAGACCCAGTACTTC
length: 14; size: many; J: TRBJ2-7; V: TRBV6-5; D: TRBD1; CDR3: CASSTGTGAYEQYF; DNA: TGTGCCAGCAGTACCGGGACAGGGGCCTACGAGCAGTACTTC
length: 15; size: -; J: TRBJ2-7; V: TRBV29-1; D: -; CDR3: CSVGLLKPPSGEQYF; DNA: TGCAGCGTTGGGCTCTTGAAGCCCCCCTCGGGGGAGCAGTACTTC
length: 13; size: many; J: TRBJ1-2; V: TRBV30; D: -; CDR3: CAWSLGLLYGYTF; DNA: TGTGCCTGGAGTCTCGGCCTGCTCTATGGCTACACCTTC
length: 16; size: -; J: TRBJ2-6; V: TRBV15; D: -; CDR3: CATSRLQGHGANVLTF; DNA: TGTGCCACCAGCCGACTCCAGGGACATGGGGCCAACGTCCTGACTTTC